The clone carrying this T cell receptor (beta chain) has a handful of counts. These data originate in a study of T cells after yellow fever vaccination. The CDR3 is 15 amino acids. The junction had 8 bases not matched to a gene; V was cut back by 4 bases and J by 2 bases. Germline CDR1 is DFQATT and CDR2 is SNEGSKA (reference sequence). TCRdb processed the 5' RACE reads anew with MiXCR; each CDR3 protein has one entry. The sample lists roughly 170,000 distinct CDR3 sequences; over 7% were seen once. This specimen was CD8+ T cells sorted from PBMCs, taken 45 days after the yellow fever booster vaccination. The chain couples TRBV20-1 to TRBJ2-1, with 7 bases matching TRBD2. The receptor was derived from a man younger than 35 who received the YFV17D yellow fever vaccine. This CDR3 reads CSAKVGSGAYNEQFF. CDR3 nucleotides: TGCAGTGCTAAGGTTGGGAGCGGGGCCTACAATGAGCAGTTCTTC.